Below are 2 T cell receptor beta chains sequenced from a single sample in a study of technical replicates of blood from a handful of donors. The table came from immunoSEQ multiplex PCR; TCRdb's copy has only in-frame clones and leaves some out. The profile shows 75,000 to 95,000 clones, about 91% of them singletons. The material sequenced was T cells isolated from PBMCs. These receptors were collected from a human donor in good health.

The rearrangement joins TRBV7-6 to TRBJ1-1; 7 bases are a match to TRBD1. CDR3 length: 13 amino acids. Germline CDR1 is SGHVS and CDR2 is FNYEAQ. Losses at the gene ends were 2 bases for V and 5 bases for J; bases not matched to a gene: 2. The CDR3 DNA reads as TGTGCCAGCAGCTTACGACAGGGAACTGAAGCTTTCTTT. Encoded protein: CASSLRQGTEAFF.

Only a few counts were recorded for this clone. Distinct nucleotide sequences in the sample also encode this CDR3. The CDR3 nucleotides read TGTGCCTGGAGTGTACTAGCGAACACTGAAGCTTTCTTT. It encodes CAWSVLANTEAFF. The chain carries TRBV30 and TRBJ1-1, with D unresolved. V lost 0 bases and J lost 1, with 6 bases in between. The CDR3 totals 13 residues. Germline CDR1 is GTSNPN and CDR2 is SVGIG (reference sequence).